This TCR beta chain emerged from a study of radiation and T cells in renal cell carcinoma. Time point here: baseline pretreatment blood. Treatment noted: 15 Gy SBRT to primary tumor, nephrectomy 4 weeks later. Germline V gives CDR1 SGHTA, CDR2 FQGNSA. This CDR3 is built from 13 residues. Trimming cost V 2 bases and J 2 bases, with 7 bases left between them. Produced via immunoSEQ multiplex PCR; TCRdb's table is partial and in-frame only. This table holds 130,000 or so clones, approximately 90% found once. This sequence originates from a woman aged 50 to 65 with renal cell carcinoma. This specimen consisted of blood, obtained from a patient whose treatment included radiotherapy and nephrectomy. This chain links TRBV7-2 with TRBJ2-7; D gene uncertain. As DNA, the CDR3 is TGTGCCAGCAGCTTAATGGTTCCCTACGAGCAGTACTTC. It encodes CASSLMVPYEQYF.